This T cell receptor beta chain was found in a study of blood T cell repertoires in COVID-19. The CDR3 consists of 16 residues. With 4 bases clipped from V and 1 base from J, the junction kept 4 bases outside the gene matches. The germline V gene encodes CDR1 SGDLS and CDR2 YYNGEE. Original processing notes: The assay estimated nucleated cells by amplifying reference gene primers. Sequencing was performed with immunoSEQ multiplex PCR; in TCRdb, only in-frame clones are kept and a portion is missing. V and J calls and clone size come straight from that table; D and trimming were deduced from the DNA. The repertoire includes under 250,000 clones, around three quarters of them detected once, and 7.2% sits in the top ten.

Sequencing was carried out using peripheral blood. The receptor was isolated from a woman in her 70s with acute or convalescent COVID-19. The chain combines TRBV9 with TRBJ2-7; 14 bases line up with TRBD2. The CDR3: CASSPTSGGVSYEQYF. CDR3 DNA sequence: TGTGCCAGCAGCCCGACTAGCGGGGGGGTGTCCTACGAGCAGTACTTC. The variable domain in full, completed from reference TRBV9 and TRBJ2-7, reads DSGVTQTPKHLITATGQRVTLRCSPRSGDLSVYWYQQSLDQGLQFLIQYYNGEERAKGNILERFSAQQFPDLHSELNLSSLELGDSALYFCASSPTSGGVSYEQYFGPGTRLTVT.